These 17 T cell receptor beta chains were all obtained from the same sample, sequenced in a study of T-cell memory formation after mild COVID-19. One entry per CDR3 protein results from TCRdb running MiXCR on the 5' RACE reads. This sample has 50,000 to 75,000 distinct CDR3 sequences, with roughly 10% found just once. Sample: PBMCs or a T cell subset sorted from them (not recorded which). These receptors all come from a man between 18 and 35 years old who had mild COVID-19 (a few samples of this study predate the infection). Cell type and time point are not known.

This sequence joins TRBV5-1 and TRBJ1-1; no reliable D call. This CDR3 contains 14 residues. From germline, CDR1 is SGHRS and CDR2 YFSETQ. The V and J ends lost 0 bases and 3 bases respectively, with 9 bases between them. CDR3 amino acids: CASSLVGLHTEAFF. CDR3 nucleotides: TGCGCCAGCAGCTTGGTCGGGCTTCACACTGAAGCTTTCTTT.

This clonotype was seen more than once but under ten times. The chain has TRBV4-3 and TRBJ2-2; 8 positions agree with TRBD1. Looked up from germline, CDR1 is LGHNA and CDR2 is YSLEER. This CDR3 is 16 amino acids long. V trimming: 1 base; J trimming: 7 bases; junction bases outside the gene matches: 8. CDR3 residues: CASSQAKGQGGGELFF. CDR3 sequence (DNA): TGCGCCAGCAGCCAAGCCAAAGGACAGGGTGGCGGGGAGCTGTTTTTT.

This clonotype came up a few times. V gene TRBV5-1 combines with J gene TRBJ2-1, with 9 nucleotides matching TRBD1. The CDR3 has 15 residues. The V and J ends lost 3 bases and 7 bases, in that order; junction bases with no gene match: 8. Per the germline V gene, CDR1 is SGHRS and CDR2 is YFSETQ. The CDR3 DNA is TGCGCCAGCAGCTGGGACAGGGTGGGTACAAATGAGCAGTTCTTC. The encoded protein is CASSWDRVGTNEQFF.

This clonotype was seen a few times. The chain employs TRBV7-2 and TRBJ1-5, with 12 bases that match TRBD1. The length of the CDR3 is 15 residues. Germline trimming cut 4 bases from V and 6 bases from J; bases unmatched to any gene: 4. Germline CDR1 SGHTA, CDR2 FQGNSA. The CDR3 spells CASSSGTGGFQPQHF. The CDR3, as DNA: TGTGCCAGCAGCTCCGGGACAGGGGGCTTTCAGCCCCAGCATTTT.

This clonotype occurred a few times. This chain connects TRBV4-3 to TRBJ1-1; the D gene is possibly TRBD1 (5 bases). CDR1 LGHNA and CDR2 YSLEER come from the germline V gene. Trimming removed 0 bases at V and 1 base at J, with 18 bases between. This CDR3 has 18 amino acids. The CDR3 loop reads CASSQDRPTGTGNTEAFF. Written as DNA, the CDR3 is TGCGCCAGCAGCCAAGACCGTCCAACCGGGACGGGGAACACTGAAGCTTTCTTT.

This clonotype came up a few times. This rearrangement joins TRBV24-1 to TRBJ2-1, with D possibly TRBD1 on 5 matching bases. The V and J ends lost 5 bases and 4 bases respectively, with 17 bases between them. The CDR3 loop spans 16 amino acids. The germline CDR1 and CDR2 sequences are KGHDR and SFDVKD. The CDR3 region has the DNA TGTGCCACCAGTGGCGATCGCGCCAGGGAATACAATGAGCAGTTCTTC. Protein: CATSGDRAREYNEQFF.

This clonotype appeared a few times. The V and J genes are TRBV7-2 and TRBJ2-3, with D perhaps matching TRBD1 or TRBD2 (5 bases each). CDR3 length: 11 residues. CDR1 SGHTA and CDR2 FQGNSA come from the germline V gene. Trimming removed 8 bases at V and 6 bases at J, with 9 bases between. CDR3 amino acids: CASRWGDTQYF. CDR3 coding DNA: TGTGCCAGCCGCTGGGGGGATACGCAGTATTTT.

This clonotype turned up a few times. The gene calls are TRBV10-1 and TRBJ2-1, with 12 positions matching TRBD2. CDR1 WNHNN and CDR2 SYGVQD come from the germline V gene (reference sequence). The CDR3 spans 16 residues. The junction had 4 bases not matched to a gene; V was cut back by 6 bases and J by 1 base. CDR3 nucleotides: TGCGCCAGCAGCGATCTAGCGGGGGGGTCCTACAATGAGCAGTTCTTC. Amino acids: CASSDLAGGSYNEQFF.

V gene TRBV12-3 or TRBV12-4 combines with J gene TRBJ1-1; 9 bases align to TRBD1. The length of the CDR3 is 12 residues. Trimming removed 6 bases from V and 10 bases from J; junction bases left unmatched: 6. The CDR3 sequence: CASRRDRARAFF. CDR3 nucleotide sequence: TGTGCCAGCAGACGGGACAGGGCCCGAGCTTTCTTT.

V gene TRBV20-1 combines with J gene TRBJ2-7, with 13 bases fitting TRBD2. Losses at the gene ends were 1 base for V and 3 bases for J; bases not matched to a gene: 6. The CDR3 sequence is 16 residues long. The germline V gene has CDR1 DFQATT and CDR2 SNEGSKA (reference sequence). CDR3 loop: CSARGLAGGSNYEQYF. Here the CDR3 DNA reads TGCAGTGCTAGAGGACTAGCGGGGGGCTCCAACTACGAGCAGTACTTC.

This clonotype showed up just a few times. V is TRBV2 and J is TRBJ2-1, with a weak D call TRBD1 (5 bases). V was cut by 3 bases and J by 1 base, with 7 bases left in between. Germline CDR1 is SNHLY and CDR2 is FYNNEI. The CDR3 has 14 amino acids. In nucleotides, the CDR3 is TGTGCCAGCAGTGACGCAGGGTCCTACAATGAGCAGTTCTTC. Protein product: CASSDAGSYNEQFF. Full variable domain (rest looked up from reference TRBV2 and TRBJ2-1): EPEVTQTPSHQVTQMGQEVILRCVPISNHLYFYWYRQILGQKVEFLVSFYNNEISEKSEIFDDQFSVERPDGSNFTLKIRSTKLEDSAMYFCASSDAGSYNEQFFGPGTRLTVL.

This clonotype was seen a handful of times. The chain couples TRBV6-2 or TRBV6-3 to TRBJ1-5; D perhaps matches TRBD1 (6 bases). V was clipped by 6 bases and J by 11 bases, with 20 bases between them. The germline CDR1 and CDR2 sequences are MNHEY and SVGEGT. This CDR3 region has 14 residues. CDR3 DNA sequence: TGTGCCAGCAGCACCTCCCCGCAGGGGAGCACCCAGCATTTT. Protein: CASSTSPQGSTQHF.

This chain uses TRBV24-1 with TRBJ2-7; 7 bases fit TRBD2. V shed 2 bases and J 0 bases; nucleotides not matched to a gene: 9. From germline, CDR1 is KGHDR and CDR2 SFDVKD. The CDR3 runs 17 residues. The CDR3 bases are TGTGCCACCAGTGATTCCGGGGAGGGTTGGAGCTCCTACGAGCAGTACTTC. This translates into CATSDSGEGWSSYEQYF.

This clonotype was seen only a few times. The chain employs TRBV5-1 and TRBJ1-2; unclear D gene. CDR3 length equals 14 residues. The V end lost 2 bases, the J end lost 2 bases, and 10 bases lay between the germline ends. Germline V CDR1 and CDR2: SGHRS, YFSETQ. The DNA of the CDR3 is TGCGCCAGCAGCTTATTTCCGGGGAACTATGGCTACACCTTC. Protein: CASSLFPGNYGYTF.

The gene calls are TRBV7-6 and TRBJ2-7; TRBD2 matches 8 bases. Germline assignment: CDR1 SGHVS and CDR2 FNYEAQ. The V and J ends lost 5 bases and 5 bases, in that order; junction bases with no gene match: 11. The CDR3 is made up of 15 amino acids. The CDR3 sequence is CASSPTAGGWNEQYF. CDR3 coding DNA: TGTGCCAGCAGCCCGACGGCGGGGGGTTGGAACGAGCAGTACTTC.

This clonotype was recorded a few times. The chain is built from TRBV18 and TRBJ1-1; D remains ambiguous. The CDR3 covers 13 residues. V was trimmed by 0 bases and J by 0 bases, leaving 2 bases between them. Germline V gene sequence: CDR1 KGHSH, CDR2 LQKENI. The CDR3 reads CASSPPVNTEAFF. The CDR3 DNA is TGTGCCAGCTCACCACCGGTGAACACTGAAGCTTTCTTT.

The chain recombines TRBV20-1 with TRBJ1-1, with 7 bases fitting TRBD1. V gave up 3 bases and J gave up 5 bases; unmatched junction bases: 18. The CDR3 spans 17 residues. The germline V gene has CDR1 DFQATT and CDR2 SNEGSKA (reference sequence). Here the CDR3 DNA reads TGCAGTGCTAGGGTTGAAGAACTCTCAGGGGGGTGGACTGAAGCTTTCTTT. Amino acids: CSARVEELSGGWTEAFF.